The subject of this entry is one T cell receptor (beta chain). Original processing notes: Estimation of nucleated cell counts was performed using reference gene primer amplification. Repertoires were generated with immunoSEQ multiplex PCR, while TCRdb's copy carries only in-frame clones and drops some. V and J calls plus clone size are reproduced from that table; the DNA served to infer D and trimming. The sample yields more than 65,000 clones, roughly 89% seen once. This entry comes from a study of blood T cell repertoires in COVID-19. The CDR3 length is 14 residues. Germline CDR1 is MNHEY and CDR2 is SVGAGI. Trimming shortened V by 8 bases and J by 4 bases, and 17 bases separated the two germline ends.

The TCR comes from a human donor in a cohort sampled during active COVID-19. The sequencing input was peripheral blood. The V gene is TRBV6-5, the J gene TRBJ2-5; a weak D match, TRBD1 (5 bases). CDR3 residues: CASGADRQRETQYF. The DNA for the CDR3 is TGTGCCAGCGGGGCAGACAGACAACGAGAGACCCAGTACTTC.